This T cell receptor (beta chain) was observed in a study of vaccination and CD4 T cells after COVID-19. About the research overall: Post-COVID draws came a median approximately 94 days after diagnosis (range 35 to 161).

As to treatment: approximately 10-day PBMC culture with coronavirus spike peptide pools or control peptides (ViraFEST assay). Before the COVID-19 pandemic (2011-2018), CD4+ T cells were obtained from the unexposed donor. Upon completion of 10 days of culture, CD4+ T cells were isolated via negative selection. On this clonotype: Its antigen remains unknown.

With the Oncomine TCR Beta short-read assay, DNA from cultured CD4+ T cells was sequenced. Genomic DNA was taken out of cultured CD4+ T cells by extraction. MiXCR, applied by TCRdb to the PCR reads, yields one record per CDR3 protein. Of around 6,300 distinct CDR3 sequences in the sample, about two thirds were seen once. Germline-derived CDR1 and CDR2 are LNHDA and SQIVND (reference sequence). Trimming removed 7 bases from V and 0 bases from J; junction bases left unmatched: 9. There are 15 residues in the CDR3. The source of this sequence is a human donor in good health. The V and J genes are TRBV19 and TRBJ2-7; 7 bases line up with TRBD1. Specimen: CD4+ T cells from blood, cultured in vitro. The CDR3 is CASKVTGVSSYEQYF. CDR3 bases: TGTGCCAGTAAAGTAACAGGGGTAAGCTCCTACGAGCAGTACTTC.